These 5 T cell receptor beta chains were sequenced from one sample in a study of Graves' ophthalmopathy and Graves' hyperthyroidism. RNA transcripts were the source from which TCR beta CDR3 regions were amplified. The library came from an HTBI-primed first-round RT-PCR and a second-round multiplex PCR. MiXCR, applied by TCRdb to the multiplex PCR reads, yields one record per CDR3 protein. Of a few hundred thousand distinct CDR3 sequences listed, about 40% were seen once; the top ten hold 3.5% to 5%. The sample consisted of peripheral blood or thyroid tissue (not recorded which). The receptor set was obtained from an adult man with Graves' hyperthyroidism.

This clonotype was seen a single time. Relative to the germline gene, one junction end is altered; a read error may explain this. The chain has TRBV7-9 and TRBJ2-7; tentative D call: TRBD2 (5 bases). Germline loops: CDR1 SEHNR, CDR2 FQNEAQ (reference sequence). This CDR3 region has 14 residues. This CDR3 is CASSLARKAYEQYF. The CDR3 coding sequence is TGTGCTAGCAGCTTAGCGCGGAAAGCCTACGAGCAGTACTTC. Full variable domain (outside the CDR3, taken from reference TRBV7-9 and TRBJ2-7): DTGVSQNPRHKITKRGQNVTFRCDPISEHNRLYWYRQTLGQGPEFLTYFQNEAQLEKSRLLSDRFSAERPKGSFSTLEIQRTEQGDSAMYLCASSLARKAYEQYFGPGTRLTVT.

This clonotype occurred many times. The chain uses TRBV11-2 and TRBJ1-1, with D possibly matching TRBD1 (6 bases). The germline V and J ends were trimmed by 4 bases and 2 bases, with 11 bases remaining between them. This CDR3 contains 14 residues. The germline gives CDR1 SGHAT, CDR2 FQNNGV. The CDR3 DNA reads TGTGCCAGCAGCTGGGGGCCAGGTAACACTGAAGCTTTCTTT. This gives the protein CASSWGPGNTEAFF.

This clonotype was seen ten or more times. V usage is TRBV24-1 and J usage is TRBJ2-2; D remains unclear. CDR3 length: 16 residues. V lost 0 bases to trimming and J lost 7 bases, with 14 bases between them. Germline V CDR1 and CDR2: KGHDR, SFDVKD. The DNA for the CDR3 is TGTGCCACCAGTGATTTGGGGGAAACCCCGAGCGGGGAGCTGTTTTTT. Translated: CATSDLGETPSGELFF.

This clonotype was recorded at least ten times. The rearrangement links TRBV7-9 to TRBJ1-1; D is undetermined. Per the germline V gene, CDR1 is SEHNR and CDR2 is FQNEAQ (reference sequence). V shed 5 bases and J shed 5 bases, with 15 bases lying between them. The CDR3 sequence is 14 residues long. CDR3: CASSLQSVPTEAFF. In DNA form, the CDR3 reads TGTGCCAGCAGCCTACAGTCCGTACCAACTGAAGCTTTCTTT.

This clonotype showed up just a few times. V and J are TRBV11-2 and TRBJ1-6; D is uncertain. Germline V gives CDR1 SGHAT, CDR2 FQNNGV. This CDR3 has 15 amino acids. The V and J ends lost 2 bases and 8 bases respectively, with 13 bases between them. The CDR3 DNA reads TGTGCCAGCAGCTTATTTACTAGGGAGGATTCACCCCTCCACTTT. Its translation is CASSLFTREDSPLHF. The complete variable domain, with remaining parts taken from reference TRBV11-2 and TRBJ1-6, reads EAGVAQSPRYKIIEKRQSVAFWCNPISGHATLYWYQQILGQGPKLLIQFQNNGVVDDSQLPKDRFSAERLKGVDSTLKIQPAKLEDSAVYLCASSLFTREDSPLHFGNGTRLTVT.